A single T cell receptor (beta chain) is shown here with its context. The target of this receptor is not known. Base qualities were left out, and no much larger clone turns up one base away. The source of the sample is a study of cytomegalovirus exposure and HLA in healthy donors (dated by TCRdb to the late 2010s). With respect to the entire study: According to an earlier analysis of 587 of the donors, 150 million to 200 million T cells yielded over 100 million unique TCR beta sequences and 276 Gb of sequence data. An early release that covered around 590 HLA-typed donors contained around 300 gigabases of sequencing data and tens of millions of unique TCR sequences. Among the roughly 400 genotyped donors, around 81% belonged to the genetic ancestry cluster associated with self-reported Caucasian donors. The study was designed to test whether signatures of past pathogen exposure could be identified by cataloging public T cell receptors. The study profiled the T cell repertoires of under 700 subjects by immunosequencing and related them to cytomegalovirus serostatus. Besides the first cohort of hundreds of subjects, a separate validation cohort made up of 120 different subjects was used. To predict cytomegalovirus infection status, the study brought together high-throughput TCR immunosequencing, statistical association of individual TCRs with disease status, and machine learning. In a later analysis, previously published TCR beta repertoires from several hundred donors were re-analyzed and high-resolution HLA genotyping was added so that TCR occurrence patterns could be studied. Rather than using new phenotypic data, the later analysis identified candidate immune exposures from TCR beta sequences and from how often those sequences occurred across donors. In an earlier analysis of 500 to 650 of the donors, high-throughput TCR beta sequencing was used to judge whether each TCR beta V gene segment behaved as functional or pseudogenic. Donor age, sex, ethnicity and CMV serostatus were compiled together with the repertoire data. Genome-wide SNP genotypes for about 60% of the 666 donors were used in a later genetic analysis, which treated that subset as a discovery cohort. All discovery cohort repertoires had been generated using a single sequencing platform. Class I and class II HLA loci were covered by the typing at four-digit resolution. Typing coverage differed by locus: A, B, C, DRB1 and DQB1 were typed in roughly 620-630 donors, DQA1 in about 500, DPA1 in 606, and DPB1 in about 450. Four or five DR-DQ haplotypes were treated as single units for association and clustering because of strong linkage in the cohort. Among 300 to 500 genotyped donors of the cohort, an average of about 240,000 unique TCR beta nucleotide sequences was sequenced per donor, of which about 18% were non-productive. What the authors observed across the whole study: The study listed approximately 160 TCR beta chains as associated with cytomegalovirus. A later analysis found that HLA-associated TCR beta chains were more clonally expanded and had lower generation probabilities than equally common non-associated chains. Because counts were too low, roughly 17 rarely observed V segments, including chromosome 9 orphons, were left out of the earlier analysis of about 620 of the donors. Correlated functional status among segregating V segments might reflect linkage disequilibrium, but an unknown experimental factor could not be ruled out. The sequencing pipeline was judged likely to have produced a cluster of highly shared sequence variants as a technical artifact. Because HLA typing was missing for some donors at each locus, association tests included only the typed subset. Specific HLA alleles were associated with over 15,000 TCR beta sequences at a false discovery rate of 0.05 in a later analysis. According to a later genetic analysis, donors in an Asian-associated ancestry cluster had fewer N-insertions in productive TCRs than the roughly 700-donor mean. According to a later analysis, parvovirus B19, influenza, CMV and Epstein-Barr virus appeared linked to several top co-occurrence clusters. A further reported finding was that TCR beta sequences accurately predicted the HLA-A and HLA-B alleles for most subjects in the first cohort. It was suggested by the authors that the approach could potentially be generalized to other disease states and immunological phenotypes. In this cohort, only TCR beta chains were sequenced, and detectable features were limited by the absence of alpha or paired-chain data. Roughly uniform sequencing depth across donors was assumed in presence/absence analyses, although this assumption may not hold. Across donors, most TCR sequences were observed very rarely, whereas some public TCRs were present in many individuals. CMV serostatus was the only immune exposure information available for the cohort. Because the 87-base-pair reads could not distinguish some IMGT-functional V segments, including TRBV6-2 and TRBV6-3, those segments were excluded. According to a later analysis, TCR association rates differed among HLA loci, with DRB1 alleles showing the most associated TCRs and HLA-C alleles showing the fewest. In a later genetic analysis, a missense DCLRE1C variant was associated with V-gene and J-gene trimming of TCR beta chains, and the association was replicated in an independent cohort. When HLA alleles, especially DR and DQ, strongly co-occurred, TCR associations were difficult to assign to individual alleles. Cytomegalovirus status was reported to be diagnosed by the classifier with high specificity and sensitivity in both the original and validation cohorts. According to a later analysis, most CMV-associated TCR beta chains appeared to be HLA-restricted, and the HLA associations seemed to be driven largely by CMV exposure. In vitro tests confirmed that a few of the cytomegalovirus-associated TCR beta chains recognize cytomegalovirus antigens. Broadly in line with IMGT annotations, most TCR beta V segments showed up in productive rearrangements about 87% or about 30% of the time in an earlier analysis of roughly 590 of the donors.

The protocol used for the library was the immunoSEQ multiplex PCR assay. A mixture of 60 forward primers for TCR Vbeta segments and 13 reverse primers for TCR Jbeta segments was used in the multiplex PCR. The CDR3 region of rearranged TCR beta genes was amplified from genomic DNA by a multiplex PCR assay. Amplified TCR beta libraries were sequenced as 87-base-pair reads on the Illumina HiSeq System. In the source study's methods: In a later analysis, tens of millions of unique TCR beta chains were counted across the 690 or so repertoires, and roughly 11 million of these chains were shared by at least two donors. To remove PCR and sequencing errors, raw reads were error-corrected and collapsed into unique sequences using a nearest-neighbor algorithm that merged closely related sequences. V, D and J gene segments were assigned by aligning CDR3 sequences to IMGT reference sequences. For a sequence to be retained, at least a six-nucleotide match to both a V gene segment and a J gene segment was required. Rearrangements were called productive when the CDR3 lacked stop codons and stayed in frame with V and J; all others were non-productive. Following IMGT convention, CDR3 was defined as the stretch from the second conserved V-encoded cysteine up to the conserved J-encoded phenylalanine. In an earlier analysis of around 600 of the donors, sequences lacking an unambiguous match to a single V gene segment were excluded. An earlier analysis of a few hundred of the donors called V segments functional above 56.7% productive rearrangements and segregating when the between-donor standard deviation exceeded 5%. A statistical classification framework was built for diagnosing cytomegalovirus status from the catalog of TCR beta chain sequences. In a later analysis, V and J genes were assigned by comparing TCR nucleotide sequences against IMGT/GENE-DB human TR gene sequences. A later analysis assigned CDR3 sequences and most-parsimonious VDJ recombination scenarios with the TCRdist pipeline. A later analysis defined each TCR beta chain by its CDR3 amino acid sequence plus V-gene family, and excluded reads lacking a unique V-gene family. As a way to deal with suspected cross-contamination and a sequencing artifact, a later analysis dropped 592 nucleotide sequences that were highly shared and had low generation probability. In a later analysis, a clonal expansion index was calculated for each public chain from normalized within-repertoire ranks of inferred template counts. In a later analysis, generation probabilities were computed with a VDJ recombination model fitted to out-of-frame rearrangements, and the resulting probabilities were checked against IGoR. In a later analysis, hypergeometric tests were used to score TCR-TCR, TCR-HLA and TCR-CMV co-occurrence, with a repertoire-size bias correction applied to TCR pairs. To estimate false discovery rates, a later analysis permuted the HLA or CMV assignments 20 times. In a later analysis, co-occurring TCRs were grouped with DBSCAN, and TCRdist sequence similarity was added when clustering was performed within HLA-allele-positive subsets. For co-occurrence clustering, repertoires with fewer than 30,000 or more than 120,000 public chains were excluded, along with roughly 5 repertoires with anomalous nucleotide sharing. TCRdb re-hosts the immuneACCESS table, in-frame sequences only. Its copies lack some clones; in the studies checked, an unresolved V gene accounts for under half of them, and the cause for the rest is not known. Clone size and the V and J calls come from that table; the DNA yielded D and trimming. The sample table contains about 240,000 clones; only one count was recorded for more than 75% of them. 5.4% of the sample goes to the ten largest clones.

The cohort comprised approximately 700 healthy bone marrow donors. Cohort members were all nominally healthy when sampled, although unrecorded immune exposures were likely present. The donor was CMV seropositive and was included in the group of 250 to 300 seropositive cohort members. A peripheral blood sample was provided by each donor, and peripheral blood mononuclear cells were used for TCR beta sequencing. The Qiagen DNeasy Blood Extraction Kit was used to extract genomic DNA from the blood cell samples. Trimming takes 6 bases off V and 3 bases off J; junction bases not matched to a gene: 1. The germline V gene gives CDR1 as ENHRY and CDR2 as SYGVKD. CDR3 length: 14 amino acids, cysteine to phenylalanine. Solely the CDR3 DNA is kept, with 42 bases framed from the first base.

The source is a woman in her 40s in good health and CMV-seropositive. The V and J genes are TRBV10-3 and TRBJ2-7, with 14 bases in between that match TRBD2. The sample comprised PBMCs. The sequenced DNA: TGTGCCATCAGCGGACTAGCGGGGGGCTACGAGCAGTACTTC. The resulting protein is CAISGLAGGYEQYF.